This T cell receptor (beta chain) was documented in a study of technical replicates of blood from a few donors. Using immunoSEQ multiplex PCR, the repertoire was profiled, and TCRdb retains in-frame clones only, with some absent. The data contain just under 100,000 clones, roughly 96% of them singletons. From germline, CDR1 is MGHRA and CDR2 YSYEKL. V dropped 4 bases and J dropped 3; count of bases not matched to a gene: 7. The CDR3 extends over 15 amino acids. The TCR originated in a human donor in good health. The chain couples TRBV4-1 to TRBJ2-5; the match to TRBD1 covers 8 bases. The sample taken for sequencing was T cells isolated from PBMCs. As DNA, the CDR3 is TGCGCCAGCAGCCGTGGGGGACAGGCCGAAGAGACCCAGTACTTC. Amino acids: CASSRGGQAEETQYF.